The 9 T cell receptor beta chains presented below share a single source sample, sequenced in a study of cytomegalovirus exposure and HLA in healthy donors. Researchers ran the PCR with 60 Vbeta and 13 Jbeta primers. Profiled with immunoSEQ multiplex PCR; TCRdb holds only in-frame clones, not every one. Of about 190,000 clones listed, roughly four fifths are singletons. Specimen: PBMCs. The receptors shown here come from a man aged 35-49 years in good health and CMV-seropositive.

This clone appeared a few times. The V call is TRBV6-1, the J call TRBJ2-7; D remains ambiguous. The CDR3 has 15 residues. Trimming took 2 bases from V and 2 from J, leaving 13 bases between them. Germline lookup yields CDR1 MNHNS and CDR2 SASEGT. The CDR3 DNA sequence: TGTGCCAGCAGTGAATGGGCAGATTTAACCTACGAGCAGTACTTC. It specifies CASSEWADLTYEQYF.

The CDR3 DNA reads TGTGCCAGCAGTTACCGGGCGGGGGGCCTGAATGAGCAGTTCTTC. Protein: CASSYRAGGLNEQFF. This chain joins TRBV6-5 and TRBJ2-1, with 8 bases lining up with TRBD2. The CDR3 contains 15 residues. CDR1 and CDR2 (germline): MNHEY, SVGAGI. V was pared by 2 bases and J by 7 bases, with 7 bases of the junction left unmatched.

For this clone: Other DNA sequences in this sample translate to the same CDR3. The chain employs TRBV7-9 and TRBJ2-3; D possibly corresponds to TRBD2 (6 bases). The germline gives CDR1 SEHNR, CDR2 FQNEAQ (reference sequence). With 3 bases removed from V and 0 bases from J, the gap between germline ends came to 7 bases. The CDR3 consists of 14 residues. CDR3: CASSLAGSTDTQYF. The CDR3 DNA is TGTGCCAGCAGCTTGGCGGGAAGCACAGATACGCAGTATTTT.

As to this clone: The same CDR3 is also encoded by other DNA sequences in this sample. The V gene is TRBV5-1, the J gene TRBJ2-1, with 8 nucleotides matching TRBD2. V trimming: 4 bases; J trimming: 1 base; junction bases outside the gene matches: 1. This CDR3 is 14 amino acids long. Germline CDR1 is SGHRS and CDR2 is YFSETQ. The CDR3 nucleotides are TGCGCCAGCAGCGGGACTAGTTCCTACAATGAGCAGTTCTTC. Translating gives CASSGTSSYNEQFF.

The chain combines TRBV5-4 with TRBJ2-4; 11 nucleotides line up with TRBD1. The CDR3 consists of 19 residues. The V segment lost 4 bases and the J segment 0 bases; nucleotides outside the gene matches: 12. From germline, CDR1 is SGHNT and CDR2 YYREEE (reference sequence). The CDR3 reads CASSPINGQGAGAKNIQYF. Here the CDR3 DNA reads TGTGCCAGCAGCCCTATCAACGGACAGGGGGCTGGAGCCAAAAACATTCAGTACTTC.

This chain links TRBV6-6 with TRBJ1-1, with D unresolved. The CDR3 sequence is 14 residues long. In germline, CDR1 is MNHNY, CDR2 SVGAGI (reference sequence). V lost 10 bases, J lost 5 bases, and 20 bases lay in between. In DNA form, the CDR3 reads TGTGCCACGTTTATGTACGGGTCCGAGACTGAAGCTTTCTTT. Translated: CATFMYGSETEAFF.

This clone was counted between two and nine times. The chain couples TRBV6-1 to TRBJ2-3; 14 bases are a match to TRBD2. CDR1 is MNHNS, CDR2 SASEGT, per germline. Unmatched junction bases numbered 6, after V lost 2 bases and J lost 2 bases. The CDR3 covers 18 residues. The CDR3 loop reads CASSETPGLAGVTDTQYF. CDR3 coding DNA: TGTGCCAGCAGTGAAACACCGGGACTAGCGGGGGTCACAGATACGCAGTATTTT.

The J gene is TRBJ1-6, the V gene TRBV27; the match to TRBD1 covers 8 bases. This CDR3 has 17 amino acids. With V trimmed by 6 bases and J by 4 bases, 11 bases remained unmatched. The germline V gene encodes CDR1 MNHEY and CDR2 SMNVEV (reference sequence). The CDR3 sequence is CASSLAGGPLYNSPLHF. In DNA, the CDR3 is TGTGCCAGCAGCCTGGCAGGGGGCCCCCTTTATAATTCACCCCTCCACTTT.

The CDR3 is CASRGLVSGNTGELFF. In DNA form, the CDR3 reads TGCGCCAGCAGGGGTCTGGTTAGCGGGAACACCGGGGAGCTGTTTTTT. V usage is TRBV5-1 and J usage is TRBJ2-2, with D possibly matching TRBD2 (6 bases). The CDR3 runs to 16 residues. V dropped 5 bases and J dropped 1 base, with 15 bases sitting between them. In germline, CDR1 is SGHRS, CDR2 YFSETQ.